The subject of this entry is one T cell receptor (beta chain). The CDR3 totals 15 residues. Germline V gives CDR1 SGHDT, CDR2 YYEEEE. Trimming removed 2 bases from V and 4 bases from J, with 13 bases in between. The data originate from a study of sequential checkpoint blockade in melanoma. Study at large: After both sequences, patients received maintenance nivolumab.

Treatment given: randomized to nivolumab then ipilimumab (arm A) or the reverse (arm B). DNA-damaging chemotherapy had not been given to any patient beforehand. PBMC sorting kept live CD3+CD8+ cells without CD19 or CD56. Clones were sequenced by immunoSEQ multiplex PCR, and TCRdb holds only the in-frame ones, with some missing. In the table there are tens of thousands of clones, around 88% of which are singletons. The TCR comes from a human donor with melanoma. The sample here was CD8+ T cells sorted from blood (inferred from file names), taken from a patient given nivolumab and ipilimumab in sequence. The rearrangement joins TRBV5-6 to TRBJ2-1, with TRBD1 as a possible D gene (6 bases). The chain's CDR3 is CASSFSGTPYNEQFF. CDR3 DNA sequence: TGTGCCAGCAGCTTCTCCGGGACACCATACAATGAGCAGTTCTTC.